Listed here are 3 T cell receptor beta chains from one sample, sequenced in a study of blood T cell repertoires in COVID-19. The protocol was immunoSEQ multiplex PCR, while the TCRdb copy is restricted to in-frame clones and leaves out a portion. The table shows roughly 70,000 clones, with 65% to 85% occurring only once. The specimen was peripheral blood. The receptors come from a man in his sixties with COVID-19, enrolled during active disease.

This chain links TRBV15 with TRBJ1-1; 8 bases match TRBD1. The CDR3 loop spans 18 amino acids. Trimming at V came to 1 base and at J to 2 bases, leaving 12 bases not matched to a gene. Germline values: CDR1 LNHNV, CDR2 YYDKDF (reference sequence). CDR3 region: CATSRVGWGTGRNTEAFF. The CDR3 nucleotides are TGTGCCACCAGCAGAGTTGGTTGGGGGACAGGTCGAAACACTGAAGCTTTCTTT.

This chain joins TRBV15 and TRBJ2-7; TRBD1 matches at 12 bases. The CDR3 is 18 amino acids. Germline lookup yields CDR1 LNHNV and CDR2 YYDKDF (reference sequence). Trimming at V came to 3 bases and at J to 0 bases, leaving 9 bases not matched to a gene. The CDR3, as DNA: TGTGCCACCAGCAGGTCCCGGGACAGGGGGCCGAGCTCCTACGAGCAGTACTTC. It is translated as CATSRSRDRGPSSYEQYF. The full variable domain, rest sourced from reference TRBV15 and TRBJ2-7, is DAMVIQNPRYQVTQFGKPVTLSCSQTLNHNVMYWYQQKSSQAPKLLFHYYDKDFNNEADTPDNFQSRRPNTSFCFLDIRSPGLGDTAMYLCATSRSRDRGPSSYEQYFGPGTRLTVT.

CDR3 bases: TGCGCCAGCAGCCCTCGGGGGGGCGGGGCCCACGAGCAGTACTTC. It is translated as CASSPRGGGAHEQYF. The chain uses TRBV4-1 and TRBJ2-7; 8 nucleotides match TRBD2. After removal of 4 bases from V and 5 bases from J, the junction contained 10 bases not matched to a gene. Germline V gene sequence: CDR1 MGHRA, CDR2 YSYEKL. The CDR3 runs to 15 residues.